Below, one TCR beta chain is given with its context. Its cognate antigen is unknown. In TCRdb, the RT-PCR reads were re-called with MiXCR into one record per CDR3 protein. The top ten clones hold over 10% of a sample with about 500,000 distinct CDR3 sequences, roughly 13% of them seen once. The data stem from a study of response to subunit inactivated influenza vaccine. Points from the study as a whole: New T cells are recruited in small numbers by each seasonal influenza vaccination, according to the authors' suggestion.

This TCR was recovered from a man aged 45-60 years who received an inactivated influenza vaccine. Sequenced here: PBMCs from blood, sampled about 40 days after vaccination.

The CDR3 here is CSASEGADGYTF. The CDR3 nucleotides are TGCAGTGCTAGCGAGGGGGCGGATGGCTACACCTTC. The chain joins TRBV20-1 to TRBJ1-2; 7 bases are a match to TRBD1. Germline V gene lookup returns CDR1 DFQATT and CDR2 SNEGSKA (reference sequence). The J segment lost 6 bases and the V segment lost 3 bases, leaving 4 bases of the junction unmatched. This CDR3 contains 12 residues.